These 14 T cell receptor beta chains were all obtained from the same sample, sequenced in a study of blood T cell repertoires in COVID-19. Sequencing used immunoSEQ multiplex PCR; TCRdb keeps in-frame clones, though not all of them. Among more than 95,000 clones listed, roughly 87% were seen once. Sequencing was performed on peripheral blood. Receptor source: a human donor in a cohort sampled during active COVID-19.

CDR3 residues: CASSEYSRVVFF. CDR3 in DNA: TGTGCCAGCAGTGAATATTCCAGGGTTGTTTTCTTT. V usage is TRBV25-1 and J usage is TRBJ1-1; maybe TRBD1 (5 bases). Per germline, CDR1 MGHDK and CDR2 SYGVNS. V lost 0 bases to trimming and J lost 13 bases, with 12 bases between them. This CDR3 is built from 12 residues.

J is TRBJ1-2 and V is TRBV7-8; D possibly corresponds to TRBD1 (5 bases). Trimming removed 5 bases at V and 8 bases at J, with 15 bases between. This CDR3 spans 13 amino acids. Looked up from germline, CDR1 is SGHVS and CDR2 is FQNEAQ. The CDR3 is CASSPQGLSGYTF. The CDR3 DNA reads TGTGCCAGCAGCCCGCAGGGTTTAAGCGGCTACACCTTC.

In this sample, this clone turned up once. V and J are TRBV18 and TRBJ2-1; TRBD2 matches 10 bases. Looked up from germline, CDR1 is KGHSH and CDR2 is LQKENI. V shed 8 bases, J shed 0 bases, and the junction held 1 base outside the gene matches. This CDR3 spans 14 amino acids. CDR3 sequence (DNA): TGTGCCAGCACTAGCGGGATCTCCTACAATGAGCAGTTCTTC. Protein: CASTSGISYNEQFF.

The V call is TRBV21-1, the J call TRBJ2-7; TRBD1 was called by the table and not checked on the DNA. TRBV21-1 is classified as a pseudogene. The CDR3 spans 16 residues. The CDR3 DNA sequence: TGTGCCAGCAGCACAAAGATCACAGGGGTTGTTCACGAGCAGTACTTC. Translation: CASSTKITGVVHEQYF.

The rearrangement joins TRBV4-2 to TRBJ1-1, with a weak D call TRBD1 (6 bases). Deletions cut 1 base from V and 3 bases from J, with 12 bases between. The V gene's germline CDR1 is LGHNA and CDR2 YNFKEQ. The CDR3 spans 15 residues. CDR3 in amino acids: CASSQGGGLDTEAFF. The CDR3 DNA reads TGTGCCAGCAGCCAAGGGGGGGGGCTGGACACTGAAGCTTTCTTT.

The chain has TRBV12-2 and TRBJ2-3; TRBD2, as called in the table, went unchecked against the DNA. TRBV12-2 is classified as a pseudogene. The CDR3 totals 14 residues. The CDR3 protein is CASRFSGSTDTQYF. Here the CDR3 DNA reads TGTGCAAGTCGCTTCAGCGGGAGCACAGATACGCAGTATTTT.

This clone was detected only once. The chain links TRBV28 to TRBJ2-3; perhaps TRBD1 as D (6 bases). V was trimmed by 3 bases and J by 3 bases, leaving 13 bases between them. Germline V CDR1 and CDR2: MDHEN, SYDVKM. The CDR3 consists of 15 residues. This CDR3 is CASSLSAGTTDTQYF. In nucleotides, the CDR3 is TGTGCCAGCAGTTTGAGTGCAGGGACAACAGATACGCAGTATTTT.

The genes are TRBV28 and TRBJ2-1, with 7 bases that match TRBD2. CDR3 length: 15 residues. Trimming at V came to 3 bases and at J to 6 bases, leaving 8 bases not matched to a gene. From germline, CDR1 is MDHEN and CDR2 SYDVKM. CDR3 in amino acids: CASSFRGDYTNEQFF. The CDR3 coding sequence is TGTGCCAGCAGTTTCCGGGGGGACTATACCAATGAGCAGTTCTTC.

The rearrangement links TRBV19 to TRBJ2-7, with TRBD1 identical over 10 bases. In germline, CDR1 is LNHDA, CDR2 SQIVND (reference sequence). The junction had 5 bases not matched to a gene; V was cut back by 5 bases and J by 7 bases. The CDR3 is 13 amino acids. The CDR3 sequence is CASSSGQGREQYF. The CDR3 DNA follows: TGTGCCAGTAGTTCGGGACAGGGGCGTGAGCAGTACTTC.

The chain combines TRBV15 with TRBJ1-1, with 7 bases aligning to TRBD1. Trimming removed 5 bases from V and 5 bases from J; junction bases left unmatched: 11. CDR3 length: 15 residues. Per germline, CDR1 LNHNV and CDR2 YYDKDF (reference sequence). In DNA form, the CDR3 reads TGTGCCACCAGCTTACCTACGACAGGGATGACTGAAGCTTTCTTT. This gives the protein CATSLPTTGMTEAFF.

This chain uses TRBV10-3 with TRBJ2-1; no firm D call. Per the germline V gene, CDR1 is ENHRY and CDR2 is SYGVKD. The CDR3 length is 14 residues. Trimming stripped 6 bases from V and 6 bases from J, with 15 bases between. The CDR3 region has the DNA TGTGCCATCAGCCCTGGCCTTCCCCCCAATGAGCAGTTCTTC. Its protein is CAISPGLPPNEQFF.

The chain is built from TRBV2 and TRBJ1-5; tentative D call: TRBD1 (5 bases). From germline, CDR1 is SNHLY and CDR2 FYNNEI. Trimming pared 4 bases from V and 0 bases from J, leaving 7 bases between. The CDR3 length is 14 residues. The CDR3 DNA sequence: TGTGCCAGCAGTGGACAGCCTAGCAATCAGCCCCAGCATTTT. Translating it yields CASSGQPSNQPQHF.

The chain joins TRBV10-3 to TRBJ1-1; D might be TRBD1 (6 bases). Trimming left V 2 bases short and J 4 bases short, with 14 bases between. The germline V gene has CDR1 ENHRY and CDR2 SYGVKD. The CDR3 is made up of 15 amino acids. The DNA for the CDR3 is TGTGCCATCAGTGAGGCCTCAACAGGGCCCACTGAAGCTTTCTTT. Protein: CAISEASTGPTEAFF.

The V gene is TRBV5-8, the J gene TRBJ2-1, with 8 bases identical to TRBD2. Per the germline V gene, CDR1 is SGHTS and CDR2 is YDEGEE. The length of the CDR3 is 16 residues. V lost 0 bases and J lost 5; bases outside the gene matches: 7. This CDR3 is CASSLVLREVDNEQFF. The CDR3 region has the DNA TGTGCCAGCAGCTTGGTACTGCGGGAGGTGGACAATGAGCAGTTCTTC.